This is a list of T cell receptor beta chains from one sample in a study of cytomegalovirus exposure and HLA in healthy donors. The repertoire was sequenced with immunoSEQ multiplex PCR; TCRdb's copy has only in-frame clones and lacks some. The data contain 150,000 or so clones, about nine tenths of them singletons. Input material: PBMCs. All receptors derive from a woman aged 25 to 45 in good health and CMV-seropositive. Both conserved end residues are part of each CDR3. A D gene is named only where the DNA matches it firmly. Rows may omit the clone size; those that give it use once, few, many or a size class.

CASSLGTGAMNTEAFF	TGCGCCAGCAGCTTGGGTACAGGGGCGATGAACACTGAAGCTTTCTTT	16	NA	TRBJ1-1	TRBD1	TRBV5-1
CASSPSTGKDYGYTF	TGCGCCAGCAGCCCGTCGACAGGGAAAGATTATGGCTACACCTTC	15	once	TRBJ1-2	TRBD1	TRBV5-1
CASSFGQGFYNSPLHF	TGTGCCAGCAGCTTCGGACAGGGTTTTTATAATTCACCCCTCCACTTT	16	NA	TRBJ1-6	TRBD1	TRBV7-9
CASNTPREATDTQYF	TGTGCCAGCAATACGCCTAGGGAGGCCACAGATACGCAGTATTTT	15	NA	TRBJ2-3	NA	TRBV6-6
CASGRQTNTEAFF	TGTGCCAGCGGTAGACAGACGAACACTGAAGCTTTCTTT	13	NA	TRBJ1-1	NA	TRBV28
CASSFAGTSSYEQYF	TGCGCCAGCAGCTTCGCCGGGACTAGCTCCTACGAGCAGTACTTC	15	NA	TRBJ2-7	TRBD2	TRBV5-1
CSARDSLTQYF	TGCAGTGCTAGAGATTCTTTGACCCAGTACTTC	11	many	TRBJ2-5	NA	TRBV20-1
CASSEVIGDRGPGANVLTF	TGCGCCAGCAGTGAGGTGATCGGGGACAGGGGGCCTGGGGCCAACGTCCTGACTTTC	19	NA	TRBJ2-6	TRBD1	TRBV10-2
CASSLDGTGPGETQYF	TGTGCCAGCAGTTTAGATGGGACAGGTCCAGGGGAGACCCAGTACTTC	16	NA	TRBJ2-5	TRBD1	TRBV27
CASSAGGPSYNEQFF	TGCGCCAGCAGCGCGGGAGGGCCCTCCTACAATGAGCAGTTCTTC	15	NA	TRBJ2-1	TRBD2	TRBV5-1
CASSSNSFLAWEQYF	TGTGCCAGCAGCTCGAACAGCTTTCTCGCTTGGGAGCAGTACTTC	15	NA	TRBJ2-7	NA	TRBV7-9
CASSYTGTGLDQPQHF	TGTGCCAGCAGTTACACAGGGACAGGGTTGGACCAGCCCCAGCATTTT	16	NA	TRBJ1-5	TRBD1	TRBV6-6
CASSNSGTGPYEQYF	TGTGCCAGCAGTAATTCCGGGACAGGGCCCTACGAGCAGTACTTC	15	NA	TRBJ2-7	TRBD1	TRBV6-5
CATSRALAGDHEQFF	TGTGCCACCAGCAGAGCCCTAGCGGGAGACCATGAGCAGTTCTTC	15	few	TRBJ2-1	TRBD2	TRBV15
CASSSMGQGGYQPQHF	TGTGCCAGCAGCTCGATGGGACAGGGAGGTTATCAGCCCCAGCATTTT	16	NA	TRBJ1-5	TRBD1	TRBV5-6
CASSPPDSGPYEQYF	TGTGCCAGCAGCCCCCCTGATAGCGGCCCCTACGAGCAGTACTTC	15	NA	TRBJ2-7	NA	TRBV14
CSAERAGVEEKLFF	TGCAGCGCTGAGAGGGCGGGGGTCGAGGAAAAACTGTTTTTT	14	NA	TRBJ1-4	NA	TRBV29-1
CAWSQGASSGNTIYF	TGTGCCTGGAGTCAGGGGGCCAGCTCTGGAAACACCATATATTTT	15	NA	TRBJ1-3	TRBD1	TRBV30
CASVIAGGPREQYF	TGCGCCAGCGTCATAGCGGGGGGGCCGAGGGAGCAGTACTTC	14	once	TRBJ2-7	TRBD2	TRBV10-2
CASSLSGTDTQYF	TGTGCCAGCAGCTTGTCCGGCACAGATACGCAGTATTTT	13	NA	TRBJ2-3	NA	TRBV5-8
CASSPREVGYTF	TGTGCCAGCTCACCGAGGGAGGTTGGCTACACCTTC	12	NA	TRBJ1-2	NA	TRBV18
CASSEGEGMTRETQYF	TGTGCCAGCAGTGAAGGGGAGGGGATGACGAGGGAGACCCAGTACTTC	16	NA	TRBJ2-5	TRBD2	TRBV2
CSARLRDRAGYTF	TGCAGCGCCCGCCTCCGGGACAGGGCTGGCTACACCTTC	13	once	TRBJ1-2	TRBD1	TRBV29-1
CASSLGDSTYEQYF	TGCGCCAGCAGCTTGGGGGACAGCACCTACGAGCAGTACTTC	14	NA	TRBJ2-7	TRBD1	TRBV5-1
CASSLDRENYEQYF	TGTGCCAGCAGTTTGGACAGGGAAAACTACGAGCAGTACTTC	14	few	TRBJ2-7	TRBD1	TRBV7-3
CASSSNPRTPNQPQHF	TGCGCCAGCAGCTCGAACCCTCGCACTCCTAATCAGCCCCAGCATTTT	16	NA	TRBJ1-5	NA	TRBV4-1
CASSLGQGAQVYGYTF	TGTGCCAGCAGCTTGGGACAGGGGGCGCAGGTCTATGGCTACACCTTC	16	NA	TRBJ1-2	TRBD1	TRBV5-4
CASSPMGGLGEQFF	TGTGCCAGCAGCCCTATGGGGGGGTTAGGTGAGCAGTTCTTC	14	NA	TRBJ2-1	TRBD2	TRBV6-5
CAISVRQVGQETQYF	TGTGCCATCAGTGTCCGACAGGTGGGACAAGAGACCCAGTACTTC	15	NA	TRBJ2-5	NA	TRBV10-3
CASSPYTRAQETQYF	TGTGCCAGCTCACCATACACGCGGGCCCAAGAGACCCAGTACTTC	15	NA	TRBJ2-5	NA	TRBV18
CASSFVPGLAGGPSDTQYF	TGTGCCAGCTCATTCGTCCCGGGACTAGCGGGGGGGCCATCAGATACGCAGTATTTT	19	NA	TRBJ2-3	TRBD2	TRBV18
CASSSFGEITDTQYF	TGTGCCAGCAGCTCCTTCGGGGAGATCACAGATACGCAGTATTTT	15	NA	TRBJ2-3	NA	TRBV5-5
CASSPGLAGVSNTGELFF	TGTGCCAGCAGCCCCGGACTAGCGGGAGTGTCGAACACCGGGGAGCTGTTTTTT	18	NA	TRBJ2-2	TRBD2	TRBV7-6
CASSQTGGNGYTF	TGTGCCAGCTCACAAACAGGGGGGAATGGCTACACCTTC	13	NA	TRBJ1-2	TRBD1	TRBV18